This T cell receptor (beta chain) was recorded in a study of CD8 T cells in ankylosing spondylitis. Study-wide results and caveats: Peripheral blood held disease-linked clones only at relatively low frequency, and these were CD8+. Disease-linked clones reportedly concentrated significantly in matched ankylosing spondylitis synovial fluid. Existing reports had already noted some motif variants in reactive arthritis synovial fluid and blood.

This clonotype was observed many times. Its antigen is not identified. The germline V gene encodes CDR1 DFQATT and CDR2 SNEGSKA (reference sequence). The CDR3 totals 14 residues. V was cut by 4 bases and J by 4 bases, with 16 bases left in between. With molecular barcodes, quantitative 5'-RACE was used to make the TCR beta libraries. TCRdb recomputed calls from the 5' RACE reads with MiXCR, one row per CDR3 protein. This sample carries 200,000 to 300,000 distinct CDR3 sequences, about 10% of them seen once, and the ten largest clones take about 3%. V gene TRBV20-1 combines with J gene TRBJ1-1; D possibly corresponds to TRBD1 (6 bases). Sample: blood, either unsorted or a sorted T cell fraction (not recorded which). This clonotype was obtained from a male donor with ankylosing spondylitis or in good health (not recorded which). The CDR3 DNA follows: TGCAGTGCTAAAGGGGGGAGCGGGGTCACTGAAGCTTTCTTT. Translating gives CSAKGGSGVTEAFF.